This T cell receptor beta chain was sequenced during a study of shared clonotypes between healthy human individuals. Positive CCR7 selection of CD45RO-negative cells yielded the naive CD8 cells, and terminally differentiated effector memory CD45RA+ cells were excluded. Germline V gene data show CDR1 as SGHTA and CDR2 as FQGNSA. V lost 5 bases, J lost 0 bases, and 11 bases lay in between. The CDR3 totals 16 residues. Assay used: immunoSEQ multiplex PCR; TCRdb lists only in-frame clones, some missing. The sample includes some 2,000,000 clones, approximately 94% of them seen just once. Material: naive CD8+ T cells sorted from blood. The chain employs TRBV7-2 and TRBJ1-6; D is unresolved. The origin of this receptor is a man aged 18 to 29 in good health. CDR3 sequence (DNA): TGTGCCAGCAGCCGGACCCCCGGCTCCTATAATTCACCCCTCCACTTT. Translation gives CASSRTPGSYNSPLHF.